This T cell receptor (beta chain) was sequenced during a study of CD8+ T cells in alopecia areata. Germline V gene data show CDR1 as MNHEY and CDR2 as SMNVEV (reference sequence). With V trimmed by 3 bases and J by 3 bases, 5 bases remained unmatched. This CDR3 region has 15 residues. This clone was found a few times. Other DNA sequences within the sample encode an identical CDR3. Extraction of RNA preceded its reverse transcription into cDNA, which served as the sequencing template. Clones were read by immunoSEQ multiplex PCR, and TCRdb kept only the in-frame ones, dropping some. The sample contains around 70,000 clones, about 30% of which appear only once. Stated treatment: oral pan-JAK inhibitor, 5-10 mg twice daily.

The gene calls are TRBV27 and TRBJ2-7, with TRBD1 matching over 10 bases. The TCR originated in a human donor with alopecia areata. This specimen consisted of CD8+ T cells sorted from blood, obtained at week 4, from a patient treated with tofacitinib. The CDR3 coding sequence is TGTGCCAGCAGTTTCCCCGGACAGGGGGTCTACGAGCAGTACTTC. As protein: CASSFPGQGVYEQYF.